Listed below are T cell receptor beta chains from one sample, sequenced in a study of cytomegalovirus exposure and HLA in healthy donors. The protocol was immunoSEQ multiplex PCR, while the TCRdb copy is restricted to in-frame clones and leaves out a portion. The sample contains some 170,000 clones, 80% to 90% of which appear only once. Sequenced sample: PBMCs. These receptors all stem from a woman aged 25 to 45 in good health and CMV-seropositive. CDR3s include the opening cysteine and the closing phenylalanine or tryptophan. Size is stated for part of the rows, as once, few or many counts, or as a class when the clone is expanded.

v_call: TRBV6-5; clone_size: -; j_call: TRBJ2-1; cdr3_aa: CASRRTGPYEQFF
v_call: TRBV28; clone_size: -; j_call: TRBJ1-1; cdr3_aa: CASSPIPHRGGDTEAFF
v_call: TRBV2; clone_size: -; j_call: TRBJ1-4; cdr3_aa: CASSRTGFKANEKLFF
v_call: TRBV7-9; clone_size: -; j_call: TRBJ2-5; cdr3_aa: CASSRQLGGQETQYF
v_call: TRBV4-2; clone_size: few; j_call: TRBJ1-2; cdr3_aa: CASSQDWQGAGGYTF
v_call: TRBV4-3; clone_size: -; j_call: TRBJ2-2; cdr3_aa: CASSSWTGHTGELFF
v_call: TRBV19; clone_size: -; j_call: TRBJ2-7; cdr3_aa: CASGYRETPYEQYF
v_call: TRBV5-1; clone_size: -; j_call: TRBJ1-1; cdr3_aa: CASRRGTAGDTEAFF
v_call: TRBV4-3; clone_size: -; j_call: TRBJ1-1; cdr3_aa: CASSQDPLTSNTEAFF
v_call: TRBV14; clone_size: once; j_call: TRBJ2-7; cdr3_aa: CASSLSGGQRAYEQYF
v_call: TRBV27; clone_size: -; j_call: TRBJ2-1; cdr3_aa: CASSSPRLDSYNEQFF
v_call: TRBV5-4; clone_size: -; j_call: TRBJ2-1; cdr3_aa: CASSLASSGGEHEQFF
v_call: TRBV25-1; clone_size: -; j_call: TRBJ1-5; cdr3_aa: CASSGASGQHSNQPQHF
v_call: TRBV5-5; clone_size: -; j_call: TRBJ2-1; cdr3_aa: CASSLGPEEVNEQFF
v_call: TRBV2; clone_size: -; j_call: TRBJ1-2; cdr3_aa: CASSEAQGFYYGYTF
v_call: TRBV15; clone_size: -; j_call: TRBJ1-2; cdr3_aa: CATTPERVLAYGYTF
v_call: TRBV6-5; clone_size: few; j_call: TRBJ2-7; cdr3_aa: CASSYAVRGESEQYF
v_call: TRBV29-1; clone_size: -; j_call: TRBJ2-3; cdr3_aa: CSVNPGGTDTQYF
v_call: TRBV2; clone_size: -; j_call: -; cdr3_aa: CASSGRGVMSSYEQYF
v_call: TRBV7-9; clone_size: once; j_call: TRBJ1-3; cdr3_aa: CASSQGAQGNTIYF
v_call: TRBV10-3; clone_size: -; j_call: TRBJ1-5; cdr3_aa: CAISDARGESGNQPQHF
v_call: TRBV11-3; clone_size: -; j_call: TRBJ2-7; cdr3_aa: CASSFSGGQNEQYF
v_call: TRBV9; clone_size: -; j_call: TRBJ1-4; cdr3_aa: CASSDNTEKLFF
v_call: TRBV10-3; clone_size: -; j_call: TRBJ1-6; cdr3_aa: CAISQEGPSYNSPLHF
v_call: TRBV19; clone_size: -; j_call: TRBJ2-1; cdr3_aa: CASSMGTSGGAAYNEQFF
v_call: TRBV2; clone_size: few; j_call: TRBJ1-2; cdr3_aa: CASVRDLGDGYTF
v_call: TRBV11-2; clone_size: -; j_call: TRBJ2-5; cdr3_aa: CASSLDRGGSYRETQYF
v_call: TRBV6-5; clone_size: -; j_call: TRBJ1-4; cdr3_aa: CASQGVSREKLFF
v_call: TRBV5-6; clone_size: -; j_call: TRBJ2-7; cdr3_aa: CASIRGSEQYF
v_call: TRBV25-1; clone_size: -; j_call: TRBJ1-3; cdr3_aa: CASSELGDRGNTIYF
v_call: TRBV18; clone_size: -; j_call: TRBJ1-3; cdr3_aa: CASSPPSYSGNTIYF
v_call: TRBV30; clone_size: medium-sized; j_call: TRBJ1-4; cdr3_aa: CAWKGLRTGVNEKLFF
v_call: TRBV30; clone_size: -; j_call: TRBJ1-2; cdr3_aa: CAWSVKATYGYTF
v_call: TRBV4-1; clone_size: -; j_call: TRBJ2-1; cdr3_aa: CASFGGAGGQGEQFF
v_call: TRBV6-6; clone_size: -; j_call: TRBJ1-2; cdr3_aa: CASSSGQGYGYTF
v_call: TRBV5-5; clone_size: few; j_call: TRBJ2-3; cdr3_aa: CASRFLAGGRTDTQYF
v_call: TRBV13; clone_size: -; j_call: TRBJ2-5; cdr3_aa: CASSRARGEDETQYF
v_call: TRBV4-3; clone_size: few; j_call: TRBJ1-4; cdr3_aa: CASSRGQSAGGELFF
v_call: TRBV7-9; clone_size: few; j_call: TRBJ2-7; cdr3_aa: CASSLEWAGGYEQYF
v_call: TRBV10-3; clone_size: once; j_call: TRBJ2-5; cdr3_aa: CAISLTGGLSAETQYF
v_call: TRBV7-8; clone_size: -; j_call: TRBJ2-3; cdr3_aa: CASSLNPSGGADTQYF
v_call: TRBV4-1; clone_size: -; j_call: TRBJ2-1; cdr3_aa: CASSPLGRVVPYNEQFF
v_call: TRBV15; clone_size: -; j_call: TRBJ2-4; cdr3_aa: CATSRGGAGEGENIQYF
v_call: TRBV4-3; clone_size: few; j_call: TRBJ2-7; cdr3_aa: CASSRGSQIGRYEQYF
v_call: TRBV10-3; clone_size: -; j_call: TRBJ1-2; cdr3_aa: CAISEPGVTGSYGYTF
v_call: TRBV2; clone_size: -; j_call: TRBJ2-3; cdr3_aa: CASSRLAGVMNTQYF
v_call: TRBV30; clone_size: -; j_call: TRBJ1-5; cdr3_aa: CAWSGTGVQPQHF
v_call: TRBV9; clone_size: once; j_call: TRBJ1-4; cdr3_aa: CASSVGYGGDEKLFF
v_call: TRBV29-1; clone_size: few; j_call: TRBJ1-4; cdr3_aa: CSVEQQGISGKLFF
v_call: TRBV7-8; clone_size: -; j_call: TRBJ2-1; cdr3_aa: CASSSTSEGGSYNEQFF
v_call: TRBV2; clone_size: -; j_call: TRBJ1-5; cdr3_aa: CANSEGTGLRPQHF
v_call: TRBV5-1; clone_size: -; j_call: TRBJ2-3; cdr3_aa: CASSATSGNTDTQYF
v_call: TRBV30; clone_size: -; j_call: TRBJ1-1; cdr3_aa: CAWSEIGDRNTEAFF
v_call: TRBV6-6; clone_size: -; j_call: TRBJ2-6; cdr3_aa: CASTGDYLGANVLTF
v_call: TRBV5-4; clone_size: -; j_call: TRBJ2-1; cdr3_aa: CASRPGGERGAYNEQFF